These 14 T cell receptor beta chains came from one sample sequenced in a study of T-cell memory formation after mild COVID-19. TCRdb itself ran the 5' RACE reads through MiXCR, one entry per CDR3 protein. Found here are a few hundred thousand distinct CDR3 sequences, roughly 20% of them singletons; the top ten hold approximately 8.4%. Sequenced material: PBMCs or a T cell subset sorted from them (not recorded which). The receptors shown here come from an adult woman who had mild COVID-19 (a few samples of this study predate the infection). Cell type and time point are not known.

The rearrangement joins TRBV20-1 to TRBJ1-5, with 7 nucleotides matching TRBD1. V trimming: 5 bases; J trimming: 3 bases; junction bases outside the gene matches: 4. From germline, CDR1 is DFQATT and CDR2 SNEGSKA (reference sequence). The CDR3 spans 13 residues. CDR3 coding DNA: TGCAGTGCTGAGGACAGGTTCAATCAGCCCCAGCATTTT. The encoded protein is CSAEDRFNQPQHF.

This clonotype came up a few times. The CDR3 spells CASEPGVTLTEAFF. The CDR3 bases are TGTGCCAGCGAACCGGGGGTAACGCTCACTGAAGCTTTCTTT. The chain has TRBV2 and TRBJ1-1; possibly TRBD1 for D (5 bases). Trimming removed 8 bases from V and 4 bases from J, with 17 bases in between. Germline loops: CDR1 SNHLY, CDR2 FYNNEI. The CDR3 sequence is 14 residues long.

The CDR3 coding sequence is TGTGCCAGCACCCGGACCCTCGGGAGTACGGAGACCCAGTACTTC. Its translation: CASTRTLGSTETQYF. The gene calls are TRBV13 and TRBJ2-5, with D possibly matching TRBD2 (6 bases). Germline CDR1 is PRHDT and CDR2 is FYEKMQ (reference sequence). V gave up 7 bases and J gave up 5 bases, with 20 bases separating them. The CDR3 consists of 15 residues.

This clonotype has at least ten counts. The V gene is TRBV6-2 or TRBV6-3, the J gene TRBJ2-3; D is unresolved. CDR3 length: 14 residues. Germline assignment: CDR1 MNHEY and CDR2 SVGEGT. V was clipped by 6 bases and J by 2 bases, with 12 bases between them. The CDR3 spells CASRRLQITDTQYF. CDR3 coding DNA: TGTGCCAGCAGACGACTTCAAATCACAGATACGCAGTATTTT.

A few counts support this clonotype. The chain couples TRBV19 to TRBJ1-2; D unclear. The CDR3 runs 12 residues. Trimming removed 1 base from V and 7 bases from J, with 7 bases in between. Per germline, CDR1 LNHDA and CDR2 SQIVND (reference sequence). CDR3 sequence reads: CASSIGGSGYTF. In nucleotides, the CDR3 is TGTGCCAGTAGTATAGGAGGGAGTGGCTACACCTTC. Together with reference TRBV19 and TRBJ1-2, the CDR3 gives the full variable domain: DGGITQSPKYLFRKEGQNVTLSCEQNLNHDAMYWYRQDPGQGLRLIYYSQIVNDFQKGDIAEGYSVSREKKESFPLTVTSAQKNPTAFYLCASSIGGSGYTFGSGTRLTVV.

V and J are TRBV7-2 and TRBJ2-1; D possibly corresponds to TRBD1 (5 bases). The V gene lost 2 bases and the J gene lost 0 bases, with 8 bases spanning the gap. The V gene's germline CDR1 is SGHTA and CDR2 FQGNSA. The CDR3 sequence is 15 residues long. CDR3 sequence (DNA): TGTGCCAGCAGCTTACAAGGGGCCTCCTACAATGAGCAGTTCTTC. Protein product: CASSLQGASYNEQFF.

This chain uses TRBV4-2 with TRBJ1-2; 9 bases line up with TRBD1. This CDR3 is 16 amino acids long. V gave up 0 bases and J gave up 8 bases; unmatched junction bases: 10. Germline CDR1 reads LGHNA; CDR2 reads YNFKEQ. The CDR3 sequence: CASSQETETTGGGYTF. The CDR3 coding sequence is TGTGCCAGCAGCCAAGAAACCGAGACCACAGGGGGCGGCTACACCTTC.

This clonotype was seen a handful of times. The CDR3 here is CASSLDRGASTDTQYF. CDR3 coding DNA: TGTGCCAGCAGCTTAGATCGGGGGGCGAGCACAGATACGCAGTATTTT. The V call is TRBV7-2, the J call TRBJ2-3; tentative D call: TRBD2 (7 bases). The germline V gene encodes CDR1 SGHTA and CDR2 FQGNSA. Trimming stripped 1 base from V and 0 bases from J, with 11 bases between. The CDR3 length is 16 residues.

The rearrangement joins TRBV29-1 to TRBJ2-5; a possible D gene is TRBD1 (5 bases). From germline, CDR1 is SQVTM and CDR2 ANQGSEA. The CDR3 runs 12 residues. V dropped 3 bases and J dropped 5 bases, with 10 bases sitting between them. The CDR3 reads CSVEWGEETQYF. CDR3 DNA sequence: TGCAGCGTTGAGTGGGGCGAGGAGACCCAGTACTTC.

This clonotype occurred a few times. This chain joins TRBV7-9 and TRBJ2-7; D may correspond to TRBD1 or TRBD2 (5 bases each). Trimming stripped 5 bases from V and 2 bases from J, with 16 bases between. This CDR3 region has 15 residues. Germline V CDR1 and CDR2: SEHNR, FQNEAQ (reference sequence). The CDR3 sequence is CASSPTASRAYEQYF. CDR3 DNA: TGTGCCAGCAGCCCCACGGCTAGCAGGGCCTACGAGCAGTACTTC.

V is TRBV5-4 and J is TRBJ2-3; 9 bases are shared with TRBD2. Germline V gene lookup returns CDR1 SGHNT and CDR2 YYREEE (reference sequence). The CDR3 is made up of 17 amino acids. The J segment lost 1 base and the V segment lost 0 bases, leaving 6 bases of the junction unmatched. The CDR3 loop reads CASSLEVAGAGTDTQYF. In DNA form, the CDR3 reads TGTGCCAGCAGCTTGGAGGTAGCGGGAGCTGGCACAGATACGCAGTATTTT.

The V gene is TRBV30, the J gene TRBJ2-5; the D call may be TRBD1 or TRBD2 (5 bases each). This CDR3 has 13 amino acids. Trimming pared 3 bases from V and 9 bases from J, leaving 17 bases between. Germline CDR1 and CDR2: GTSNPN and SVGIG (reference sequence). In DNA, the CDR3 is TGTGCCTGGAGATACATCACCGGGGCTCCCCAGTACTTC. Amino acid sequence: CAWRYITGAPQYF.

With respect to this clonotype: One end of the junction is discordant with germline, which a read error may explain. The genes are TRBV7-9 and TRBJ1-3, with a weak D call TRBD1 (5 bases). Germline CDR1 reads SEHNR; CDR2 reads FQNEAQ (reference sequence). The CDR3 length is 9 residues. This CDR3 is CASSLAEGF. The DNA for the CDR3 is TGTGCCAGCAGCTTAGCGGAGGGGTTC.

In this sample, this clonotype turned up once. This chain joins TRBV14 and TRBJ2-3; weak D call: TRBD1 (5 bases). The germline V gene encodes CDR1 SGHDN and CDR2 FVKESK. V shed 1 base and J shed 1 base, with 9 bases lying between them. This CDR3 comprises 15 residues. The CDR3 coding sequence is TGTGCCAGCAGCCAAGTGACCAGGGGCACAGATACGCAGTATTTT. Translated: CASSQVTRGTDTQYF.